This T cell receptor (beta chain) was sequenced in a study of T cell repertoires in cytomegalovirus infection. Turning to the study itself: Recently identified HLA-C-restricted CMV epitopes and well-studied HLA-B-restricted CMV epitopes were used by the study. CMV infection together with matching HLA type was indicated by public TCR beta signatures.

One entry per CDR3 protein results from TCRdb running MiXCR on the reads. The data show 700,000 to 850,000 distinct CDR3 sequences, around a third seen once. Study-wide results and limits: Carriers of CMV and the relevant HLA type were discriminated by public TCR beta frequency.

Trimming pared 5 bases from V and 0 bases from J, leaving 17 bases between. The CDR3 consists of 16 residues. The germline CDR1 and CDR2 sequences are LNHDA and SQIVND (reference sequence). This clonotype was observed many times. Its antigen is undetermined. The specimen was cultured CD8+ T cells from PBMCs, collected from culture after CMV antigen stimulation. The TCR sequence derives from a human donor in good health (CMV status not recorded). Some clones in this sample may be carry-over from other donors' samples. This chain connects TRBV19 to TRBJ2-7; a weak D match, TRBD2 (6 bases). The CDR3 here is CASSRGFLRYSYEQYV. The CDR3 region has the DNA TGTGCCAGTAGTCGGGGGTTCCTCCGTTACTCCTACGAGCAGTACGTC.